This T cell receptor (beta chain) is from a study of blood T cell repertoires in COVID-19 (dated by TCRdb to about 2020). Study-level background: Samples covering the acute and convalescent phases of COVID-19 were provided by collaborators in the United States, Italy and Spain. The material from the prospective study consisted of cDNA or gDNA derived from T cells, B-cell-depleted T cells, or PBMCs. The dataset comprised deeply sampled blood TCRbeta repertoires from subjects exposed to, actively infected with, or recovered from COVID-19. The repertoires were released in a freely available public database intended as a resource for research on the immune response to SARS-CoV-2. The samples were drawn from two sources: the first 160 participants of the ongoing ImmuneRACE study, and over 1,000 subjects contributed by 6 global collaborators. Nearly every sample came with metadata listing a de-identified subject ID, COVID-19 status, age in years and sex. Where HLA class I and class II types were available, the types were taken from metadata supplied by the sample provider, not from assay-based typing.

To note about this clone: Its antigen remains undetermined. No clone much larger than this one lies a single base away; base qualities are absent.

The cysteine opens and the phenylalanine closes a CDR3 of 13 amino acids. The CDR3 DNA has 39 bases and is translated from base 1. Sequences MNHEY (CDR1) and SVGAGI (CDR2) are obtained from the germline V gene. V is clipped by 8 bases and J by 4 bases, and the sequence between their germline boundaries is 14 bases long. TCRbeta CDR3 regions were amplified from genomic DNA using the immunoSEQ Assay, a bias-controlled multiplex PCR. Under the source paper's analysis protocol: The number of nucleated cells in each sample was estimated from the amplification of reference gene primers within the assay. To quantify the absolute abundance of each unique TCRbeta CDR3 rearrangement, sequence reads were collapsed and filtered. For each sample, productive Simpson clonality was calculated as the square root of Simpson's diversity index over productive rearrangements. Entries here come from immuneACCESS through TCRdb and include only in-frame sequences with V and J called. Some clones fail to appear in such tables; in the studies checked, an unresolved V gene covers under half of the shortfall, and the cause of the remainder is unknown. Clone size and the V and J calls come from that table; the DNA yielded D and trimming. The sample yields 110,000 or so clones; about nine tenths were counted once. 4.6% of the sample lies in the top ten.

Collaborating institutions collected whole blood in K2EDTA tubes following their own protocols. For TCRbeta analysis, collaborator samples were shipped as frozen whole blood, as isolated PBMCs, or as DNA extracted from either sample type. The full study reports these points: How much clinical and demographic metadata was included differed by source and by participant, and the metadata was provided uncurated.

Sequences were obtained from peripheral blood. The rearrangement combines TRBV6-5 with TRBJ1-1; matching of 5 bases hints at TRBD1 as the D gene. This receptor was obtained from a woman in her fifties or sixties with acute or convalescent COVID-19. The sequenced DNA is TGTGCCAGCCCTGAGATGGGGGGCACTGAAGCTTTCTTT. It specifies CASPEMGGTEAFF.